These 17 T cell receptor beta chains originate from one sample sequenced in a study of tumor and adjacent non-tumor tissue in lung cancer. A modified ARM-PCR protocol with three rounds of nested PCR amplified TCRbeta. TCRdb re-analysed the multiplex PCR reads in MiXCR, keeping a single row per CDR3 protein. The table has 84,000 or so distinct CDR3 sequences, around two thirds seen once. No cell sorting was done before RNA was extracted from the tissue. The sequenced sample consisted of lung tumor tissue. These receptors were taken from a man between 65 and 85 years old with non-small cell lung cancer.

This chain's CDR3 is CSASELDPGTNTDTQYF. The CDR3 nucleotides read TGCAGTGCTAGTGAGCTAGACCCCGGGACGAACACAGATACGCAGTATTTT. The J gene is TRBJ2-3, the V gene TRBV20-1; either TRBD1 or TRBD2 may fit D (5 bases each). Trimming removed 3 bases from V and 2 bases from J, with 21 bases in between. There are 17 residues in the CDR3. Germline lookup yields CDR1 DFQATT and CDR2 SNEGSKA (reference sequence).

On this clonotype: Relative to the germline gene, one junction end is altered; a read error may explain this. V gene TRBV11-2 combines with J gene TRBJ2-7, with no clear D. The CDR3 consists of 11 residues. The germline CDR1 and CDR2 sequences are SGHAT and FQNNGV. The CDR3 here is CDSSLVTEQHF. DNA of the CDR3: TGTGACAGCAGTTTGGTGACCGAGCAGCACTTC.

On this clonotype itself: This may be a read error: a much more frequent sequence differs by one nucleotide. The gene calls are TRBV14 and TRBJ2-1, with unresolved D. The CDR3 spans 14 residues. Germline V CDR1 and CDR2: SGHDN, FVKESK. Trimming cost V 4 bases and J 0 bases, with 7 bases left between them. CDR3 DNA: TGTGCCAGCAGCCTCCCCGGCTCCTACAATGAGCAGTTCTTC. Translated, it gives CASSLPGSYNEQFF.

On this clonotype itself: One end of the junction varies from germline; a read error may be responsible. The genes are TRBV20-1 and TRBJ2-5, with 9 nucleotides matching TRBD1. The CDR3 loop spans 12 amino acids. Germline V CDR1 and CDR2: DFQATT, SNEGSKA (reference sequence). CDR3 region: CSDTGGVETHYF. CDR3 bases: TGCAGTGATACAGGGGGCGTAGAGACCCATTACTTC.

DNA of the CDR3: TGTGCCAGCTCCGGGACTCACTCCTACGAGCAGTACTTC. Translation gives CASSGTHSYEQYF. This chain uses TRBV2 with TRBJ2-7; D possibly corresponds to TRBD2 (6 bases). Germline V gene data show CDR1 as SNHLY and CDR2 as FYNNEI. Trimming took 8 bases from V and 0 from J, leaving 11 bases between them. The CDR3 spans 13 residues.

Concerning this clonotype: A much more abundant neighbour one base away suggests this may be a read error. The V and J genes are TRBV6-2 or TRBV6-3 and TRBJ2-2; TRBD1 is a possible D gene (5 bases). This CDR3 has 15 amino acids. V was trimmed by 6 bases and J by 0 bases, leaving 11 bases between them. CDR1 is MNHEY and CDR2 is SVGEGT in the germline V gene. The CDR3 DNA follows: TGTGCCAGCAGCAAATTGACAGCGAACACCGGGGAGCTGTTTTTT. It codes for CASSKLTANTGELFF.

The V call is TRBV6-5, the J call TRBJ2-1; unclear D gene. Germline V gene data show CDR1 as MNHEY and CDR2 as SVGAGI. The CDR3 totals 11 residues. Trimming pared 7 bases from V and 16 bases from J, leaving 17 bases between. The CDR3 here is CASTNYNGQFF. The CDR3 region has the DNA TGTGCCAGCACAAATTACAATGGGCAATTCTTC.

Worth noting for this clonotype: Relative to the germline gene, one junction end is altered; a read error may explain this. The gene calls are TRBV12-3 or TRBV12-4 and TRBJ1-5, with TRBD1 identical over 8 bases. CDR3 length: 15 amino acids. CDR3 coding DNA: TGTACCAGCAGTGCTACAGGGGGAAGGTATCAGCCCCGGCATTTT. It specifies CTSSATGGRYQPRHF.

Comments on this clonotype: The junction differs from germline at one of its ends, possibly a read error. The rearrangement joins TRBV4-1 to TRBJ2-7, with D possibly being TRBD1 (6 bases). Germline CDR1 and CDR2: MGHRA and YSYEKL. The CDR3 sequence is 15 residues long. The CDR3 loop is CDSNQGPLGGLEQYF. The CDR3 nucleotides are TGCGACAGCAACCAGGGCCCTTTAGGGGGTCTCGAGCAGTACTTC.

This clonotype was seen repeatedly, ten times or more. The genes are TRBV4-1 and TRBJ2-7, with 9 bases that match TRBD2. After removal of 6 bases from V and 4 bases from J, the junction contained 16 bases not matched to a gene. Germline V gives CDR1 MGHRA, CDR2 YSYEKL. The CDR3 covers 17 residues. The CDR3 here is CASSSTVGLAGLYEQYF. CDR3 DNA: TGCGCCAGCAGTTCCACGGTTGGGCTAGCGGGACTTTACGAGCAGTACTTC.

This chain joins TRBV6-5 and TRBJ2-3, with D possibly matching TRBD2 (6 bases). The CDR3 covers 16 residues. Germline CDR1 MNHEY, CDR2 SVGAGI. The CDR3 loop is CASRPVANGRIDTQYF. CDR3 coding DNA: TGTGCAAGCCGGCCGGTGGCTAACGGGAGAATAGATACGCAGTATTTT.

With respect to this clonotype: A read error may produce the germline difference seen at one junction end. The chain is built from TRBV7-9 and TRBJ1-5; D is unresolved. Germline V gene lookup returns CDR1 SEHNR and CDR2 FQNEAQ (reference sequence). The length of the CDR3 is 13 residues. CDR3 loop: CVSSLERNQPQHF. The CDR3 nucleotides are TGTGTCAGCAGCTTAGAACGCAATCAGCCCCAGCATTTT.

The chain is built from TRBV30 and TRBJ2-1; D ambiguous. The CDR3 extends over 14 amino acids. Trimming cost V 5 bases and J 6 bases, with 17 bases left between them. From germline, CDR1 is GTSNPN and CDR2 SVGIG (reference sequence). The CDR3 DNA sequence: TGTGCCTGGTCTCGACCGTGGTCTGCCAATGAGCAGTTCTTC. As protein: CAWSRPWSANEQFF.

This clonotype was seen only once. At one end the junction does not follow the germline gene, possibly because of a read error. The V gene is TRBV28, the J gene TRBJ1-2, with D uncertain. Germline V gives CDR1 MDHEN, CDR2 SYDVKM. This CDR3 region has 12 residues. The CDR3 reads CARSYTGYGYTF. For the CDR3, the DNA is TGTGCCAGAAGTTACACTGGCTATGGCTACACCTTC.

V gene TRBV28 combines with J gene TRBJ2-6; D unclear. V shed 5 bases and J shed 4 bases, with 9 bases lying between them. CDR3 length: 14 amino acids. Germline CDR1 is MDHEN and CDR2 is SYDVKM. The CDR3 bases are TGTGCCAGCAGTCCCGCGGTCGGGGCCAACGTCCTGACTTTC. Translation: CASSPAVGANVLTF.

The CDR3 loop is CASSPRRGVVDEQYV. CDR3 coding DNA: TGTGCCAGCAGTCCCCGGAGAGGGGTGGTGGACGAGCAGTACGTC. V and J are TRBV6-5 and TRBJ2-7; D may be TRBD1 or TRBD2 (5 bases each). Per the germline V gene, CDR1 is MNHEY and CDR2 is SVGAGI. V dropped 5 bases and J dropped 5 bases, with 19 bases sitting between them. The CDR3 is 15 amino acids.

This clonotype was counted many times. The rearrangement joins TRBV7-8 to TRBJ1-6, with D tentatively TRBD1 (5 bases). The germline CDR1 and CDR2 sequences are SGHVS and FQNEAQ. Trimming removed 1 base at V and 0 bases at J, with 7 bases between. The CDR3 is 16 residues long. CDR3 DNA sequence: TGTGCCAGCAGCTTAGGGGACCTCTCCTATAATTCACCCCTCCACTTT. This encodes CASSLGDLSYNSPLHF.